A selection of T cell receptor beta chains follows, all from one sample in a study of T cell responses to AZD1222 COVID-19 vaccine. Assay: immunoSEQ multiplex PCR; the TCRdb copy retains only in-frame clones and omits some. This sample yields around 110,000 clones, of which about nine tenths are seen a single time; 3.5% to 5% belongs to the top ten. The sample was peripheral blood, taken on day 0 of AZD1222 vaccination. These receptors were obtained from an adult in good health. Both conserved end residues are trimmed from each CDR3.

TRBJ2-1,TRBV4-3,ASSQELTGPGYNEQF
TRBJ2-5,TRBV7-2,ASSLMASGRGETQY
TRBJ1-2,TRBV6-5,ASSYSGSGNYGYT
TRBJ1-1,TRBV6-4,ASSDRGAF
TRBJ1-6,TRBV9,ASSVEGFNSPLH
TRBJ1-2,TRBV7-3,ASSLSANYGYT
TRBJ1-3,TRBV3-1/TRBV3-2,ASSQHQVSGNTIY
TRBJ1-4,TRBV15,ATSRPGDSEKLF
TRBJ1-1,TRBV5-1,ASTVLIGDREAF
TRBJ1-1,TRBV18,ASSSGTNTEAF
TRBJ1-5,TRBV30,AWSAAGSNQPQH
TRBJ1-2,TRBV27,ASSFGLGLYGYT
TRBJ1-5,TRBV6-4,ASSENQDNQPQH
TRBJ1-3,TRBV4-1,ASSRITGEAGNTIY
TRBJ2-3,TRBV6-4,ASSEQGLTDTQY
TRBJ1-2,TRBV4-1,ASSQEDRSYYGYT
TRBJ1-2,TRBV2,ASSELGLGDGYT
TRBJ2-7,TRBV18,ASSPPVLAGHEQY
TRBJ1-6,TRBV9,ASSVGRADSPLH
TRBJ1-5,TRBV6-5,ASSSRTGNQPQH
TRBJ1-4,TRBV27,ASSLGRFNEKLF
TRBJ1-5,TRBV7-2,ASSLDPGGNQPQH
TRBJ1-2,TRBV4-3,ASSPRVGSTYGYT
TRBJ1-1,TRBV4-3,ASSRGEVMNTEAF
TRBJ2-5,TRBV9,ASSAPGTAKETQY
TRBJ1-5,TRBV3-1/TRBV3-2,ASSQEGRGGGPQH
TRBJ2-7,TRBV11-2,ASSLWTGEEQY
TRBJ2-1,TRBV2,ASTAGNNEQF
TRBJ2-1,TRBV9,ASSLRTSGRPGTNEQF
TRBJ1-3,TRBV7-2,ASSLSGTAGTIY
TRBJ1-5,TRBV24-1,ATSESGIQPQH
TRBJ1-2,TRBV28,ASSSPTGADYGYT
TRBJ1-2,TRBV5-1,ASSLERGYGYT
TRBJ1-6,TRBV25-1,ASSARQGSSSPLH
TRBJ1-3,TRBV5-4,ASSSEQGTGNTIY
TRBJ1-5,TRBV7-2,ASSDRSKGSNQPQH
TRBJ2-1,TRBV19,ATNRASYNEQF
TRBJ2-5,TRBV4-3,ASAATSGETQY
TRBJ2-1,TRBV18,ASSPRGLDRNNEQF
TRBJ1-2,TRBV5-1,ASSPAREVDGT
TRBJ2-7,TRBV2,ASRGTGEQY
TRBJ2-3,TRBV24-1,ATKGQNTDTQY
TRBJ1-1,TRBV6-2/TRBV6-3,ASSPPLDTITEAF
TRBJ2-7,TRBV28,ATKQQPTYEQY
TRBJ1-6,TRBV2,ASLSESSYNSPLH